This T cell receptor beta chain was sequenced for a study of shared clonotypes between healthy human individuals. Germline V CDR1 and CDR2: MDHEN, SYDVKM. The CDR3 is 15 residues long. J was trimmed by 5 bases and V by 6 bases; bases with no gene match: 6. Whole-study results and caveats: Across a handful of donors, naive CD4 shared around 5.1%, naive CD8 around 3.8%, memory CD4 roughly 2.3%, memory CD8 over 0.3%.

TCRdb's table, derived via immunoSEQ multiplex PCR, lists solely in-frame clones and lacks some. The sample lists some 900,000 clones; 76% were seen once. With regard to this clone: The antigen is undetermined.

The source of this sequence is a man younger than 35 in good health. The sample taken for sequencing was memory CD4+ T cells sorted from blood. As for subset: CD45RA-negative fraction. The chain couples TRBV28 to TRBJ1-6; TRBD1 matches at 8 bases. DNA for the CDR3: TGTGCCAGCAGGTGGGGACAGGTAGATAATTCACCCCTCCACTTT. This codes for CASRWGQVDNSPLHF. Together with reference TRBV28 and TRBJ1-6, the CDR3 gives the full variable domain: DVKVTQSSRYLVKRTGEKVFLECVQDMDHENMFWYRQDPGLGLRLIYFSYDVKMKEKGDIPEGYSVSREKKERFSLILESASTNQTSMYLCASRWGQVDNSPLHFGNGTRLTVT.